These 30 T cell receptor beta chains originate from one sample sequenced in a study of blood T cell repertoires in COVID-19. Method: immunoSEQ multiplex PCR; TCRdb's copy keeps in-frame clones and lacks some. The sample carries 260,000 or so clones, approximately 87% recorded once. Material: peripheral blood. These receptors all come from a human donor in a cohort sampled during active COVID-19.

The chain has TRBV28 and TRBJ1-5; D possibly corresponds to TRBD1 (6 bases). Germline V gene lookup returns CDR1 MDHEN and CDR2 SYDVKM. This CDR3 has 15 residues. The V end was cut by 2 bases, the J end by 4 bases, with 12 bases between. The CDR3: CASSLVAGVNQPQHF. CDR3 sequence (DNA): TGTGCCAGCAGTTTAGTGGCAGGGGTAAATCAGCCCCAGCATTTT.

The chain employs TRBV5-1 and TRBJ1-2; 7 nucleotides match TRBD1. The CDR3 covers 13 residues. Trimming at V came to 2 bases and at J to 8 bases, leaving 6 bases not matched to a gene. CDR1 is SGHRS, CDR2 YFSETQ, per germline. This CDR3 reads CASSLRDSRGYTF. CDR3 DNA: TGCGCCAGCAGCTTAAGGGACAGTAGAGGCTACACCTTC. The full variable domain, its missing parts supplied by reference TRBV5-1 and TRBJ1-2, is KAGVTQTPRYLIKTRGQQVTLSCSPISGHRSVSWYQQTPGQGLQFLFEYFSETQRNKGNFPGRFSGRQFSNSRSEMNVSTLELGDSALYLCASSLRDSRGYTFGSGTRLTVV.

The V gene is TRBV18, the J gene TRBJ2-7; D unclear. The germline gives CDR1 KGHSH, CDR2 LQKENI. The V gene lost 5 bases and the J gene lost 2 bases, with 19 bases spanning the gap. This CDR3 comprises 16 residues. As DNA, the CDR3 is TGTGCCAGCTCAACCATGGCATTCATAGAGGCCTACGAGCAGTACTTC. Protein: CASSTMAFIEAYEQYF.

This clone was seen a single time. The chain recombines TRBV6-5 with TRBJ2-5; D is undetermined. Germline CDR1 MNHEY, CDR2 SVGAGI. This CDR3 region has 14 residues. Trimming cost V 8 bases and J 7 bases, with 20 bases left between them. The CDR3 sequence is CASQTRLAVGTQYF. Written as DNA, the CDR3 is TGTGCCAGCCAAACTCGACTTGCGGTCGGGACCCAGTACTTC.

This clone was recorded a few times. Other DNA sequences within the sample encode an identical CDR3. The chain couples TRBV5-1 to TRBJ1-5; tentative D call: TRBD1 (5 bases). This CDR3 contains 14 residues. V was cut by 0 bases and J by 4 bases, with 8 bases left in between. The V gene's germline CDR1 is SGHRS and CDR2 YFSETQ. The CDR3 spells CASSLAGGNQPQHF. The CDR3 DNA is TGCGCCAGCAGCTTGGCGGGGGGAAATCAGCCCCAGCATTTT.

CDR3 loop: CASSLDGTRPYEQYF. DNA of the CDR3: TGTGCCAGCAGCTTGGATGGGACTAGGCCCTACGAGCAGTACTTC. The chain carries TRBV5-4 and TRBJ2-7; TRBD2 aligns across 8 bases. The CDR3 is 15 amino acids. Germline V lookup: CDR1 SGHNT, CDR2 YYREEE (reference sequence). V lost 0 bases, J lost 2 bases, and 4 bases stayed unmatched.

The chain is built from TRBV24-1 and TRBJ2-7; TRBD1 matches 11 bases. This CDR3 is built from 17 residues. Unmatched junction bases numbered 9, after V lost 3 bases and J lost 3 bases. CDR1 and CDR2 from the germline V gene are KGHDR and SFDVKD. The CDR3 DNA sequence: TGTGCCACCAGTGATCCATCCGGGACAGGGGGAATCTACGAGCAGTACTTC. Amino acids: CATSDPSGTGGIYEQYF.

This chain uses TRBV7-9 with TRBJ2-6; 9 bases fit TRBD1. This CDR3 has 19 amino acids. Germline CDR1 and CDR2: SEHNR and FQNEAQ (reference sequence). The V gene end was trimmed by 4 bases and the J gene end by 0 bases; junction bases not matched to a gene: 10. This CDR3 is CASSSLDRGSFSGANVLTF. DNA for the CDR3: TGTGCCAGCAGCTCCCTGGACAGGGGAAGTTTCTCTGGGGCCAACGTCCTGACTTTC.

This rearrangement joins TRBV3-1 (or the pseudogene TRBV3-2) to TRBJ1-5; 9 bases are a match to TRBD1. The V segment lost 6 bases and the J segment 9 bases; nucleotides outside the gene matches: 12. The CDR3 consists of 15 residues. Germline CDR1 LGHDT, CDR2 YNNKEL (reference sequence). CDR3 DNA: TGTGCCAGCAGTCCTGGGACAGGGAAAGCTTCGCCCCAGCATTTT. This encodes CASSPGTGKASPQHF.

V is TRBV7-2 and J is TRBJ2-1, with a weak D call TRBD2 (5 bases). This CDR3 has 14 residues. Per germline, CDR1 SGHTA and CDR2 FQGNSA. V lost 1 base, J lost 7 bases, and 11 bases lay in between. The CDR3 coding sequence is TGTGCCAGCAGCTTAGATCGGGGAGAGAATGAGCAGTTCTTC. It yields the protein CASSLDRGENEQFF. Looking up the rest from reference TRBV7-2 and TRBJ2-1 gives the full variable domain: GAGVSQSPSNKVTEKGKDVELRCDPISGHTALYWYRQSLGQGLEFLIYFQGNSAPDKSGLPSDRFSAERTGGSVSTLTIQRTQQEDSAVYLCASSLDRGENEQFFGPGTRLTVL.

This clone showed up just a few times. The chain employs TRBV15 and TRBJ1-1; D unclear. The germline V gene has CDR1 LNHNV and CDR2 YYDKDF (reference sequence). The CDR3 is 14 residues long. V lost 1 base and J 7 bases, leaving 13 bases between the germline ends. CDR3 nucleotides: TGTGCCACCAGCAGAGGAGGGTGGGTCAGTGAAGCTTTCTTT. This sequence encodes CATSRGGWVSEAFF. Together with reference TRBV15 and TRBJ1-1, the CDR3 gives the full variable domain: DAMVIQNPRYQVTQFGKPVTLSCSQTLNHNVMYWYQQKSSQAPKLLFHYYDKDFNNEADTPDNFQSRRPNTSFCFLDIRSPGLGDTAMYLCATSRGGWVSEAFFGQGTRLTVV.

The chain carries TRBV2 and TRBJ2-1, with 11 bases lining up with TRBD1. The CDR3 has 13 residues. Germline CDR1 is SNHLY and CDR2 is FYNNEI. Trimming at V came to 9 bases and at J to 5 bases, leaving 3 bases not matched to a gene. CDR3 sequence: CARKGQGDNEQFF. DNA for the CDR3: TGTGCCAGAAAGGGACAGGGGGACAATGAGCAGTTCTTC.

The V call is TRBV7-9, the J call TRBJ1-2; D unclear. V was pared by 3 bases and J by 3 bases, with 8 bases between. This CDR3 comprises 13 residues. Germline loops: CDR1 SEHNR, CDR2 FQNEAQ (reference sequence). In nucleotides, the CDR3 is TGTGCCAGCAGCTTCAACAATGACTATGGCTACACCTTC. Its translation: CASSFNNDYGYTF.

Only a few counts were recorded for this clone. The chain links TRBV9 to TRBJ2-7; a possible D gene is TRBD1 (6 bases). The V end lost 4 bases, the J end lost 6 bases, and 17 bases lay between the germline ends. The CDR3 consists of 14 residues. CDR1 and CDR2 (germline): SGDLS, YYNGEE. The DNA of the CDR3 is TGTGCCAGCAGCCCAACCGCGACAGGTTTCGAGCAGTACTTC. Translation gives CASSPTATGFEQYF.

The CDR3 DNA is TGTGCCAGCAGCCAAGGGACTAGCGGGGACAATGAGCAGTTCTTC. Translation gives CASSQGTSGDNEQFF. The chain recombines TRBV3-1 (or the pseudogene TRBV3-2) with TRBJ2-1; TRBD2 matches 12 bases. This CDR3 is 15 amino acids long. V lost 1 base and J lost 5; bases outside the gene matches: 0. CDR1 LGHDT and CDR2 YNNKEL come from the germline V gene (reference sequence).

The chain uses TRBV27 and TRBJ1-1, with unresolved D. Per the germline V gene, CDR1 is MNHEY and CDR2 is SMNVEV (reference sequence). V lost 5 bases, J lost 1 base, and 8 bases lay in between. The CDR3 is made up of 13 amino acids. The CDR3 sequence: CASSRDTNTEAFF. In nucleotides, the CDR3 is TGTGCCAGCAGTCGTGACACGAACACTGAAGCTTTCTTT.

This clone was counted only a few times. DNA for the CDR3: TGTGCCAGCAGCACATTATCTGGAAACACCATATATTTT. Protein: CASSTLSGNTIYF. V usage is TRBV11-3 and J usage is TRBJ1-3; no clear D gene. The CDR3 sequence is 13 residues long. Germline CDR1 and CDR2: SGHNT and YENEEA. With 5 bases removed from V and 1 base from J, the gap between germline ends came to 6 bases.

As DNA, the CDR3 is TGTGCCAGCAGCCTGACAGATTCGAACACTGAAGCTTTCTTT. This codes for CASSLTDSNTEAFF. The chain recombines TRBV5-5 with TRBJ1-1; TRBD1 might be the D (5 bases). In germline, CDR1 is SGHKS, CDR2 YYEKEE (reference sequence). The CDR3 length is 14 residues. Trimming took 4 bases from V and 1 from J, leaving 11 bases between them.

This clone was detected only once. The V call is TRBV7-2, the J call TRBJ2-3; TRBD2 might be the D (6 bases). This CDR3 is 14 amino acids long. Deletions cut 6 bases from V and 2 bases from J, with 12 bases between. The germline gives CDR1 SGHTA, CDR2 FQGNSA. CDR3 sequence: CASSETRPTDTQYF. DNA for the CDR3: TGTGCCAGCAGTGAGACTAGACCCACAGATACGCAGTATTTT.

The chain carries TRBV14 and TRBJ2-5; a possible D gene is TRBD1 (5 bases). The germline V gene has CDR1 SGHDN and CDR2 FVKESK. This CDR3 is 17 amino acids long. The V gene lost 4 bases and the J gene lost 0 bases, with 18 bases spanning the gap. CDR3 DNA sequence: TGTGCCAGCAGCCCTGGACATCATGCACGTTACCAAGAGACCCAGTACTTC. As protein: CASSPGHHARYQETQYF.

This clone was seen a handful of times. The chain carries TRBV20-1 and TRBJ1-5; TRBD1 might be the D (6 bases). The CDR3 runs to 13 residues. Germline values: CDR1 DFQATT, CDR2 SNEGSKA (reference sequence). V lost 3 bases, J lost 4 bases, and 10 bases lay in between. CDR3 amino acids: CSASRGKNQPQHF. The CDR3 coding sequence is TGCAGTGCTAGTAGGGGGAAGAATCAGCCCCAGCATTTT.

The V and J genes are TRBV18 and TRBJ1-2; possibly TRBD1 for D (5 bases). CDR1 and CDR2 from the germline V gene are KGHSH and LQKENI. V lost 3 bases to trimming and J lost 5 bases, with 10 bases between them. The CDR3 consists of 13 residues. The DNA of the CDR3 is TGTGCCAGCTCACCCTCCCGGGGGTATGGCTACACCTTC. It translates to CASSPSRGYGYTF.

The rearrangement joins TRBV10-1 to TRBJ1-2, with D possibly TRBD1 on 5 matching bases. Germline CDR1 is WNHNN and CDR2 is SYGVQD (reference sequence). The germline V and J ends were trimmed by 3 bases and 2 bases, with 10 bases remaining between them. The CDR3 is made up of 14 amino acids. CDR3 in amino acids: CASSDSGENYGYTF. CDR3 nucleotides: TGCGCCAGCAGTGATTCGGGGGAGAACTATGGCTACACCTTC.

The J gene is TRBJ1-1, the V gene TRBV6-2 or TRBV6-3; 11 nucleotides align to TRBD1. Germline CDR1 reads MNHEY; CDR2 reads SVGEGT. This CDR3 has 20 amino acids. V was pared by 2 bases and J by 1 base, with 15 bases of the junction left unmatched. As DNA, the CDR3 is TGTGCCAGCAGTTACGTAGCCGGGACAGGGGGACGGACGGCGAACACTGAAGCTTTCTTT. It encodes CASSYVAGTGGRTANTEAFF.

The chain employs TRBV5-6 and TRBJ2-7, with TRBD1 matching 10 bases. Germline loops: CDR1 SGHDT, CDR2 YYEEEE. The CDR3 covers 15 residues. V was clipped by 3 bases and J by 3 bases; unmatched bases: 6. CDR3 residues: CASSSHGQGGYEQYF. CDR3 DNA sequence: TGTGCCAGCAGCTCTCACGGACAGGGGGGCTACGAGCAGTACTTC.

This clone has more than one count but fewer than ten. This chain connects TRBV7-9 to TRBJ1-2, with D possibly being TRBD1 (5 bases). Germline V CDR1 and CDR2: SEHNR, FQNEAQ (reference sequence). The CDR3 has 13 residues. Trimming shortened V by 1 base and J by 12 bases, and 15 bases separated the two germline ends. In nucleotides, the CDR3 is TGTGCCAGCAGCTTAGGGGGACGAGGAGGGGACACCTTC. Its protein product is CASSLGGRGGDTF.

This rearrangement joins TRBV3-1 (or the pseudogene TRBV3-2) to TRBJ2-5; 8 bases agree with TRBD2. The length of the CDR3 is 17 residues. Per the germline V gene, CDR1 is LGHDT and CDR2 is YNNKEL (reference sequence). After removal of 2 bases from V and 4 bases from J, the junction contained 12 bases not matched to a gene. Here the CDR3 DNA reads TGTGCCAGCAGCCAATTGCGGGGGGCGAGCCGACTAGAGACCCAGTACTTC. As protein: CASSQLRGASRLETQYF.

This clone was recorded once. The J gene is TRBJ2-3, the V gene TRBV24-1; 8 nucleotides match TRBD1. Germline lookup yields CDR1 KGHDR and CDR2 SFDVKD. Losses at the gene ends were 0 bases for V and 0 bases for J; bases not matched to a gene: 4. CDR3 length equals 17 residues. CDR3 sequence: CATSDLQGAASTDTQYF. The CDR3 bases are TGTGCCACCAGTGATTTGCAGGGGGCTGCTAGCACAGATACGCAGTATTTT.

The J gene is TRBJ2-1, the V gene TRBV4-1, with D unclear. Trimming shortened V by 1 base and J by 9 bases, and 13 bases separated the two germline ends. This CDR3 has 14 residues. In germline, CDR1 is MGHRA, CDR2 YSYEKL. This chain's CDR3 is CASSQGTALGEQFF. CDR3 coding DNA: TGCGCCAGCAGCCAAGGCACAGCTCTGGGTGAGCAGTTCTTC.

This chain links TRBV6-1 with TRBJ2-1; TRBD1 might be the D (5 bases). CDR1 is MNHNS, CDR2 SASEGT, per germline. Trimming removed 2 bases at V and 3 bases at J, with 8 bases between. This CDR3 region has 14 residues. CDR3 DNA sequence: TGTGCCAGCAGTGAAAACAGGAACTACAATGAGCAGTTCTTC. Residues: CASSENRNYNEQFF.